This T cell receptor beta chain is from a study of T cells after yellow fever vaccination. Trimming at V came to 5 bases and at J to 0 bases, leaving 3 bases not matched to a gene. The CDR3 contains 14 residues. CDR1 MNHNS and CDR2 SASEGT come from the germline V gene. This clonotype showed up just a few times. Its antigen is not identified. TCRdb processed the 5' RACE reads anew with MiXCR; each CDR3 protein has one entry. In the table there are roughly 260,000 distinct CDR3 sequences, approximately 13% of which are singletons. Study conclusions and caveats: Reappearing after the booster were most of the clones from primary vaccination (roughly 95% CD4, 88% CD8).

The chain combines TRBV6-1 with TRBJ2-7; 8 bases are a match to TRBD1. This specimen was CD4+ T cells sorted from PBMCs, taken 45 days after the yellow fever booster vaccination. The clonotype was recovered from a man aged 25-45 years who received the YFV17D yellow fever vaccine. CDR3 loop: CASSRDRSSYEQYF. CDR3 nucleotide sequence: TGTGCCAGCAGTCGGGACAGGAGCTCCTACGAGCAGTACTTC.